This T cell receptor (beta chain) was sequenced during a study of identical twins. The study's findings and limits: Out-of-frame alpha sequences that twins shared showed excess low generation probability. Interpretation of the results relied on cross-sectional statistical analysis and not on following the same donors. Recombination models fit unrelated individuals' TCR alpha sharing but underestimated twins'.

Each CDR3 protein is one row after TCRdb ran MiXCR on the 5' RACE reads. The table lists around 220,000 distinct CDR3 sequences, over 12% of them singletons. On this clonotype itself: Its antigen is unidentified.

The source is a woman aged 18-29 years in good health. Sequencing input: memory (CD45RO+) T cells sorted from blood.

The CDR3 nucleotides are TGTGCCAGTAGAACCCAGGGGTTAGGAGGCACTGAAGCTTTCTTT. This gives the protein CASRTQGLGGTEAFF. V usage is TRBV19 and J usage is TRBJ1-1; weak D call: TRBD1 (6 bases). V was pared by 6 bases and J by 4 bases, with 18 bases between. This CDR3 region has 15 residues. Germline V gene lookup returns CDR1 LNHDA and CDR2 SQIVND (reference sequence).